This TCR beta chain was recorded in a study of shared clonotypes between healthy human individuals. Positively selected for CCR7, the CD45RO-negative cells used as naive CD8 cells excluded terminally differentiated effector memory CD45RA+ cells. Clones were sequenced by immunoSEQ multiplex PCR, and TCRdb holds only the in-frame ones, with some missing. The sample shows millions of clones, around 96% of them seen only once. Germline CDR1 and CDR2: LGHNA and YSLEER. Trimming removed 0 bases from V and 2 bases from J, with 17 bases in between. CDR3 size: 17 residues. The sequencing sample was made of naive CD8+ T cells sorted from blood. The receptor comes from a man younger than 35 in good health. The V call is TRBV4-3, the J call TRBJ2-7; no clear D. This chain's CDR3 is CASSQDIEGRKTYEQYF. In DNA form, the CDR3 reads TGCGCCAGCAGCCAAGATATTGAAGGGCGCAAAACCTACGAGCAGTACTTC.